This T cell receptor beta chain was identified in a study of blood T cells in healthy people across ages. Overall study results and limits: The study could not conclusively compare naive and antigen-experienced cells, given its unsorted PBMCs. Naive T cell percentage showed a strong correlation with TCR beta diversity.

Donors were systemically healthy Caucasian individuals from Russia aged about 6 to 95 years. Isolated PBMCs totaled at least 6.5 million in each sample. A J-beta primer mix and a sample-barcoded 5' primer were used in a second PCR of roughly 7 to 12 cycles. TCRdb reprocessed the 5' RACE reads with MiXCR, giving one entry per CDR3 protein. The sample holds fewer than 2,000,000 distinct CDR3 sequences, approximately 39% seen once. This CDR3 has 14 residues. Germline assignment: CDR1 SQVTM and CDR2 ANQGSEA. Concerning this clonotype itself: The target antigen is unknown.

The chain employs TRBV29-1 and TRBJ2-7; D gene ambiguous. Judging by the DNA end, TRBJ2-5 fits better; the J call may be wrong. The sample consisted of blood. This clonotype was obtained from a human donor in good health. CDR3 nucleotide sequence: TGCAGCGTTGTTCTCTTCGGGTCAGGAGAGACCCAGTACTTC. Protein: CSVVLFGSGETQYF.